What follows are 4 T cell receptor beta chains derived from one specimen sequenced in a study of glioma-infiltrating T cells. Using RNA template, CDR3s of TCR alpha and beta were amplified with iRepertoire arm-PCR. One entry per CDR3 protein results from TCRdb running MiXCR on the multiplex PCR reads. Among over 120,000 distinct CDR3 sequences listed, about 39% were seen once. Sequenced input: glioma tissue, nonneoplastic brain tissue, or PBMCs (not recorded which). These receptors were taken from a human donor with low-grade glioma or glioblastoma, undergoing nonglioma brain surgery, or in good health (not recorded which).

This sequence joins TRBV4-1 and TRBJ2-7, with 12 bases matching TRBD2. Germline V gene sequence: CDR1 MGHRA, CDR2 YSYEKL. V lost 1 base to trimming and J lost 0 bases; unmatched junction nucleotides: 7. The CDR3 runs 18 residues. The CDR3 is CASSQVASGGASSYEQYF. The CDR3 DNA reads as TGCGCCAGCAGCCAAGTCGCTAGCGGGGGGGCGAGCTCCTACGAGCAGTACTTC.

The CDR3 DNA follows: TGTGCCAGCAGTCCGCGAGGCGCGGGAGGGCCGTGGGAGCAGTACTTC. Its protein product is CASSPRGAGGPWEQYF. This chain uses TRBV12-3 or TRBV12-4 with TRBJ2-7, with TRBD2 matching 9 bases. The CDR3 loop spans 16 amino acids. J gave up 7 bases and V 5 bases, and 15 bases lay outside the gene matches.

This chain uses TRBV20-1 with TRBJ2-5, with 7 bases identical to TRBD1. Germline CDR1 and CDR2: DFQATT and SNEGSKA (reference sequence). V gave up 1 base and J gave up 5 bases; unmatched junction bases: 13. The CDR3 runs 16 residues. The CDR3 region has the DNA TGCAGTGCTAGAGCAGTTCGGAACAGGGGAAAGGAGACCCAGTACTTC. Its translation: CSARAVRNRGKETQYF.

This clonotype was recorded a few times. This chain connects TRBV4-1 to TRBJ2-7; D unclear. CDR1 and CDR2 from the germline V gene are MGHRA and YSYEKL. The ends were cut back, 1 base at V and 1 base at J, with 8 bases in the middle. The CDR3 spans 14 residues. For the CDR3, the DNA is TGCGCCAGCAGCCAAGGGGTGGATTCCTACGAGCAGTACTTC. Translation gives CASSQGVDSYEQYF.